The sequence of this T cell receptor beta chain was determined in a study of shared clonotypes between healthy human individuals. Findings and caveats of the study: Naive subsets, compared against memory subsets, generally had larger estimated richness values.

Germline V gives CDR1 SGHTA, CDR2 FQGNSA. V dropped 1 base and J dropped 3; count of bases not matched to a gene: 4. The CDR3 contains 15 residues. The assay was immunoSEQ multiplex PCR, and TCRdb's table has in-frame clones only and misses some. The sample lists roughly 2.5 million clones, 85% to 95% seen once, with over 0.12% in the top ten. Concerning this clone: The antigen remains undetermined.

Sequencing was performed on naive CD4+ T cells sorted from blood. The subset was: CD45RA+ positively selected. The receptor was derived from a man younger than 30 in good health. The chain recombines TRBV7-2 with TRBJ2-7, with 9 bases aligning to TRBD1. CDR3 residues: CASSLGQGVGYEQYF. The DNA for the CDR3 is TGTGCCAGCAGCTTAGGACAGGGGGTAGGCTACGAGCAGTACTTC.